The present T cell receptor beta chain was sequenced within a study of T cell repertoires in cytomegalovirus infection. Study-level background: CMV infection and matching HLA type were both indicated by public TCR beta signatures. Study-wide findings and caveats: Ex vivo, HLA-C-restricted CMV-specific TCR beta clonotypes prevailed over the rest of the response. Pooled public TCR beta family frequency picked out CMV carriers with the relevant HLA.

Germline CDR1 reads MDHEN; CDR2 reads SYDVKM. This CDR3 is 15 amino acids long. J lost 2 bases, V lost 4 bases, and 8 bases had no gene match. TCRdb used MiXCR to reprocess the reads, holding one entry per CDR3 protein. The sample lists approximately 170,000 distinct CDR3 sequences, over 15% seen once, with under 20% in the top ten. A remark on this clonotype: What it recognizes is unknown.

The sequence was obtained from a human donor in good health (CMV status not recorded). Some clones in this sample may be carry-over from other donors' samples. Material for sequencing was CD8+ T cells from PBMCs. This sequence joins TRBV28 and TRBJ2-7, with 7 positions matching TRBD1. The CDR3 sequence: CASSSGTANPYEQYF. As DNA, the CDR3 is TGTGCCAGCAGTTCCGGGACAGCCAACCCCTACGAGCAGTACTTC.